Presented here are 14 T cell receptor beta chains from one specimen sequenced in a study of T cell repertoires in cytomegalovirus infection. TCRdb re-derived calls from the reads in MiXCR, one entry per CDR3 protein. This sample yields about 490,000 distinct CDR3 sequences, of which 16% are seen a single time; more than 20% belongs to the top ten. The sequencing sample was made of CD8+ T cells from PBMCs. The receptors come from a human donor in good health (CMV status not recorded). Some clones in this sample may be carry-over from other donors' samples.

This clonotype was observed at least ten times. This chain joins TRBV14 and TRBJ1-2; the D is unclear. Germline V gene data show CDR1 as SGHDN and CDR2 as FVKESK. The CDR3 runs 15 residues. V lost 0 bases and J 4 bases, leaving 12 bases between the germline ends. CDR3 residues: CASSQDPGGTYGYTF. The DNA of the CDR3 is TGTGCCAGCAGCCAAGATCCGGGCGGAACCTATGGCTACACCTTC. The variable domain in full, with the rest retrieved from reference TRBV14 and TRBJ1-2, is EAGVTQFPSHSVIEKGQTVTLRCDPISGHDNLYWYRRVMGKEIKFLLHFVKESKQDESGMPNNRFLAERTGGTYSTLKVQPAELEDSGVYFCASSQDPGGTYGYTFGSGTRLTVV.

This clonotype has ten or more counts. DNA of the CDR3: TGTGCCAGCAGCTTTACTCTAGCGGGGGCGAAAGAGACCCAGTACTTC. It translates to CASSFTLAGAKETQYF. The gene calls are TRBV7-6 and TRBJ2-5; 10 bases are shared with TRBD2. V was clipped by 3 bases and J by 3 bases; unmatched bases: 7. CDR1 is SGHVS and CDR2 is FNYEAQ in the germline V gene. There are 16 residues in the CDR3.

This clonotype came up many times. CDR3 region: CASSPRQSTNTEAFF. The DNA of the CDR3 is TGCGCCAGCAGCCCCCGACAGTCGACGAACACTGAAGCTTTCTTT. V usage is TRBV4-1 and J usage is TRBJ1-1, with D perhaps TRBD1 (5 bases). V lost 4 bases and J lost 1, with 13 bases in between. Germline-derived CDR1 and CDR2 are MGHRA and YSYEKL. The CDR3 totals 15 residues.

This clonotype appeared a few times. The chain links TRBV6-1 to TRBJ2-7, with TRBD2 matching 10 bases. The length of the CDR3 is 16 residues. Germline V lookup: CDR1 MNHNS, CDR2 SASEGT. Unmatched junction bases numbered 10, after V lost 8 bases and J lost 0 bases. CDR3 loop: CASGGLASFSSYEQYF. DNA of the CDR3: TGTGCCAGCGGGGGACTAGCGTCCTTCAGCTCCTACGAGCAGTACTTC.

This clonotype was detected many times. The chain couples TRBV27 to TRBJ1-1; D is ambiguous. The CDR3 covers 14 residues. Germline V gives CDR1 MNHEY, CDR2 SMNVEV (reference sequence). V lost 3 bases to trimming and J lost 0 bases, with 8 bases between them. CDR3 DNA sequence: TGTGCCAGCAGTTTGGGGTCGGTGAACACTGAAGCTTTCTTT. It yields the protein CASSLGSVNTEAFF.

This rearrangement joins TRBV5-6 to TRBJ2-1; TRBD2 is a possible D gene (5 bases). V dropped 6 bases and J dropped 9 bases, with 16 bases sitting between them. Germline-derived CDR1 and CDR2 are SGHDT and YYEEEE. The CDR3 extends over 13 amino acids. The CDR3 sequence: CASKWGEVSEQFF. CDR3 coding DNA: TGTGCCAGCAAGTGGGGAGAGGTTTCTGAGCAGTTCTTC. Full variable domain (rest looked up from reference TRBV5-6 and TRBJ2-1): DAGVTQSPTHLIKTRGQQVTLRCSPKSGHDTVSWYQQALGQGPQFIFQYYEEEERQRGNFPDRFSGHQFPNYSSELNVNALLLGDSALYLCASKWGEVSEQFFGPGTRLTVL.

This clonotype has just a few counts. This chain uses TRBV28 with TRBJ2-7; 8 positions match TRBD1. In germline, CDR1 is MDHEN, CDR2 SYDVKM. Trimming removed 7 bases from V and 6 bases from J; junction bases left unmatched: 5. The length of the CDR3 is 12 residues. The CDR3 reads CASTQGQAEQYF. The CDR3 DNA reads TGTGCCAGCACCCAGGGACAGGCCGAGCAGTACTTC.

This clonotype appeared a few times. The CDR3 nucleotides are TGTGCCAGCAGTAGCACTAGCGGGGGATCTGGGGCCAACGTCCTGACTTTC. It yields the protein CASSSTSGGSGANVLTF. The chain uses TRBV27 and TRBJ2-6, with 11 bases that match TRBD2. From germline, CDR1 is MNHEY and CDR2 SMNVEV (reference sequence). Trimming took 5 bases from V and 1 from J; bases not matched to a gene: 4. The CDR3 runs 17 residues.

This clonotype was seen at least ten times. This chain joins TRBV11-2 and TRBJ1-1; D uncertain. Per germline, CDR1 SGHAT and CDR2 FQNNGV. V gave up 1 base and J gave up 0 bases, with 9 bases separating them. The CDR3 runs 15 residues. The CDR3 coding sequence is TGTGCCAGCAGCTTAGTGGGCAGCTTGAACACTGAAGCTTTCTTT. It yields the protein CASSLVGSLNTEAFF.

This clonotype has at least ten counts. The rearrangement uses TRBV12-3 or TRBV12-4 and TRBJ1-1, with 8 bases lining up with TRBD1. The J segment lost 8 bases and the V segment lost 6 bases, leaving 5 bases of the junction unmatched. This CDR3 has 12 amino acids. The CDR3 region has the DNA TGTGCCAGCAGCGCCCGGGACAGGGAAGCTTTCTTT. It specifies CASSARDREAFF.

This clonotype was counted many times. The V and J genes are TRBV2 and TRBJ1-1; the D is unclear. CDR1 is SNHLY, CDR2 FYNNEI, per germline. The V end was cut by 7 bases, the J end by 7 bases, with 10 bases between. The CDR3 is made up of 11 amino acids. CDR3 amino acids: CASIRRFEAFF. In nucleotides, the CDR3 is TGTGCCAGCATTAGACGGTTTGAAGCTTTCTTT.

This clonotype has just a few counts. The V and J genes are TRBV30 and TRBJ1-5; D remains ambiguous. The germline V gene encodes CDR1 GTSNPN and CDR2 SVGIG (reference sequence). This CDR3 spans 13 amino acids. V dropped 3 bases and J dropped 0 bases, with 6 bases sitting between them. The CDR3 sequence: CAWSRDSNQPQHF. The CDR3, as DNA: TGTGCCTGGAGCAGAGATAGCAATCAGCCCCAGCATTTT.

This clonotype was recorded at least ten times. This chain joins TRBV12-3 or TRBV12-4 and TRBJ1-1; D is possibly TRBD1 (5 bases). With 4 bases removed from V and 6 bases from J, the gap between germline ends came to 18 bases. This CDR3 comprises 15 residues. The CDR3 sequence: CASSWSGQEVPEAFF. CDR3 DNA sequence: TGTGCCAGCAGTTGGTCGGGGCAGGAAGTCCCTGAAGCTTTCTTT.

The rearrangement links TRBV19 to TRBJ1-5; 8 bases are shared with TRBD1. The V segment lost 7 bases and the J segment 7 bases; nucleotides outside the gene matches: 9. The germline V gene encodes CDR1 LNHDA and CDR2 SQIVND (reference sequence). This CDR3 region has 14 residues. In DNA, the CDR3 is TGTGCCAGTACCCCAGACAGGGGCTGGCAGCCCCAGCATTTT. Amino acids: CASTPDRGWQPQHF.